This T cell receptor beta chain was documented in a study of T cell clonality in common variable immunodeficiency. The sample holds many counts of this clone. Its specificity is not known. The sequenced fragment ends 3 residues before the CDR3 boundary, so the rest is inferred from the germline J gene. Study-wide findings and caveats: Compared with controls, CVID subjects had fewer shared TCRbeta clones. In common variable immunodeficiency, TCR beta chains reportedly carried fewer deletions and N-nucleotide insertions.

The table came from immunoSEQ multiplex PCR; TCRdb's copy has only in-frame clones and leaves some out. This sample comprises 25,000 to 40,000 clones, none seen once only. Each donor provided about 5 to 9 ml of heparinized whole blood. The CDR3 covers 16 residues. This rearrangement joins TRBV23-1 to TRBJ1-2, with 7 bases fitting TRBD1. TRBV23-1 is given ORF status, its function remaining uncertain. Sequencing used peripheral blood mononuclear cells. The source is a person aged 18 to 70 in good health. CDR3 DNA, as far as it was read: TGCGCCAGCAGTCCCGCGAGACAGGGTGGGTCCTACGAC. Translated, it gives CASSPARQGGSYD. The full CDR3 protein reads CASSPARQGGSYDYTF.